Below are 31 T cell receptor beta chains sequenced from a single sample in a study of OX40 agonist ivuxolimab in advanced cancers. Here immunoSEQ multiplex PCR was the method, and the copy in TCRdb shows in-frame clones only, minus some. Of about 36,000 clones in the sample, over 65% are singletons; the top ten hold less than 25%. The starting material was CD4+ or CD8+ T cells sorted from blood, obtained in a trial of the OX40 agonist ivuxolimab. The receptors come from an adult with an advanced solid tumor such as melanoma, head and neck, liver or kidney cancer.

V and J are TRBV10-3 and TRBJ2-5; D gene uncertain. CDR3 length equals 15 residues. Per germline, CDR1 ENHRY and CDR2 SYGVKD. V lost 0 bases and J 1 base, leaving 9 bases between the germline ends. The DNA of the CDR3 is TGTGCCATCAGTGAGTCGATCTCCAGCCAAGAGACCCAGTACTTC. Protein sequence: CAISESISSQETQYF.

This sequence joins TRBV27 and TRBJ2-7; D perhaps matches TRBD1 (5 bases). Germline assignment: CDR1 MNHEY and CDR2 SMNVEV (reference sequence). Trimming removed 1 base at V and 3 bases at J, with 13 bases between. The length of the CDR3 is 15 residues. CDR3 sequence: CASSLWAGKFYEQYF. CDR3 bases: TGTGCCAGCAGTTTATGGGCAGGGAAGTTCTACGAGCAGTACTTC.

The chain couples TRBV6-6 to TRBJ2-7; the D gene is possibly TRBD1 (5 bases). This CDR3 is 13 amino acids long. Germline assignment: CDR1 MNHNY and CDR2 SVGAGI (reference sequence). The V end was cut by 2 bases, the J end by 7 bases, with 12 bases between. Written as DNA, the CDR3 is TGTGCCAGCAGTTACCCAGGGTGGCGGGAGCAGTACTTC. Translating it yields CASSYPGWREQYF.

The CDR3 sequence: CASSLVLYEQYF. CDR3 nucleotide sequence: TGTGCCAGCAGCTTAGTCCTCTACGAGCAGTACTTC. The chain joins TRBV7-2 to TRBJ2-7; no firm D call. Deletions cut 1 base from V and 3 bases from J, with 4 bases between. CDR1 and CDR2 (germline): SGHTA, FQGNSA. CDR3 length: 12 amino acids.

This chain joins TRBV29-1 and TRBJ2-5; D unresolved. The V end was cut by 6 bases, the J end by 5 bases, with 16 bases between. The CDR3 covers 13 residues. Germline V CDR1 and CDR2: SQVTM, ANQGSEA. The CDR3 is CSVETGLLETQYF. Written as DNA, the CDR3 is TGCAGCGTCGAAACCGGATTACTGGAGACCCAGTACTTC. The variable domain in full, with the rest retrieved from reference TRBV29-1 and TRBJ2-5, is SAVISQKPSRDICQRGTSLTIQCQVDSQVTMMFWYRQQPGQSLTLIATANQGSEATYESGFVIDKFPISRPNLTFSTLTVSNMSPEDSSIYLCSVETGLLETQYFGPGTRLLVL.

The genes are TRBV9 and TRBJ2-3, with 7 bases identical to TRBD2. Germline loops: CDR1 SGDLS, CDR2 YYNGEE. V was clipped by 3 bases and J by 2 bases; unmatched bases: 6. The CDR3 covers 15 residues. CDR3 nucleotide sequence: TGTGCCAGCAGCGCGGGCAGCGGGGACACAGATACGCAGTATTTT. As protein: CASSAGSGDTDTQYF.

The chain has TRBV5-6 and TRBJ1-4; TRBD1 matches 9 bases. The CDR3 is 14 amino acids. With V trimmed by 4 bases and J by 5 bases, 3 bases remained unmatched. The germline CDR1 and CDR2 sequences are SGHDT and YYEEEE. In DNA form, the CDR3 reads TGTGCCAGCAGCACCGGGACAGGGAATGAAAAACTGTTTTTT. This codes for CASSTGTGNEKLFF.

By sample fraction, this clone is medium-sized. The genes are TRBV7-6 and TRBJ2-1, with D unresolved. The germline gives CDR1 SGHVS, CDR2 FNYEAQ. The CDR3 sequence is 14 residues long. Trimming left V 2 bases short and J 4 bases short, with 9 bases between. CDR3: CASSLSAAYNEQFF. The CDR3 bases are TGTGCCAGCAGCTTATCGGCAGCGTACAATGAGCAGTTCTTC.

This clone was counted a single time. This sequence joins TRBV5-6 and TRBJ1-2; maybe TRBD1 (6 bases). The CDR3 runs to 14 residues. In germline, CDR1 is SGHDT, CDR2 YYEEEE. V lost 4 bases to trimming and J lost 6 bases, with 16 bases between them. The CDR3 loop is CASSLGTMVDGYTF. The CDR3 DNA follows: TGTGCCAGCAGCCTGGGGACAATGGTGGATGGCTACACCTTC.

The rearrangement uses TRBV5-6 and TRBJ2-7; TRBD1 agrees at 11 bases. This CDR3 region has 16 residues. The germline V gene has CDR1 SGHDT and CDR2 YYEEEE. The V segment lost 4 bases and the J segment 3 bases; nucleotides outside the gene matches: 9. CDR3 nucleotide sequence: TGTGCCAGCAGCCCTACTGGGACAGGGGGTAGCTACGAGCAGTACTTC. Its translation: CASSPTGTGGSYEQYF.

CDR3 sequence: CAIMGSDPSNYGYTF. In DNA form, the CDR3 reads TGTGCCATCATGGGCAGCGATCCTTCTAACTATGGCTACACCTTC. The rearrangement joins TRBV10-3 to TRBJ1-2; no reliable D call. Germline assignment: CDR1 ENHRY and CDR2 SYGVKD. V was pared by 7 bases and J by 0 bases, with 15 bases between. The CDR3 has 15 residues.

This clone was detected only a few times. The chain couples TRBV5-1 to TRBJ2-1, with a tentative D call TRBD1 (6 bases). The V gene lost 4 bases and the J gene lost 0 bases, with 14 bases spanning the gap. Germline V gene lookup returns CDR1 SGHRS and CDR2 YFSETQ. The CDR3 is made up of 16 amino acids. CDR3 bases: TGCGCCAGCAGCACCCGACAGGCTTCCTCCTACAATGAGCAGTTCTTC. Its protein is CASSTRQASSYNEQFF.

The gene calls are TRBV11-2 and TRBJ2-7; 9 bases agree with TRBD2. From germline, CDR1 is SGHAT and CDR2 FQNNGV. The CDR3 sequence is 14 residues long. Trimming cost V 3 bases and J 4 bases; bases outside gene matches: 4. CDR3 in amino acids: CASSFSGGVYEQYF. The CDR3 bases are TGTGCCAGCAGCTTTAGCGGGGGTGTATACGAGCAGTACTTC.

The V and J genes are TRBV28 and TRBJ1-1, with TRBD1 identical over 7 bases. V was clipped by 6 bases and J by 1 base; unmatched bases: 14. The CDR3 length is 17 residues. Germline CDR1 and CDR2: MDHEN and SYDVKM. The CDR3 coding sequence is TGTGCCAGCAGCGGGCTGACAGGGCTCGTCGCGAACACTGAAGCTTTCTTT. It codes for CASSGLTGLVANTEAFF.

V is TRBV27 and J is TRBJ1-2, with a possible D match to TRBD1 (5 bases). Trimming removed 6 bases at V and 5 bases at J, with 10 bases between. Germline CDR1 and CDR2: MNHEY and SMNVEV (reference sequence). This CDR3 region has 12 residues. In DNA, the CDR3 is TGTGCCAGCAGGGGCGGGGGGTATGGCTACACCTTC. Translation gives CASRGGGYGYTF.

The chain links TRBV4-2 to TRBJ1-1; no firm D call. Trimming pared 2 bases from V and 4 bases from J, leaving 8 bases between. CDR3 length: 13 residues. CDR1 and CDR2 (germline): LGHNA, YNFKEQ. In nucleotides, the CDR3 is TGTGCCAGCAGCCAAAGACATGGCACTGAAGCTTTCTTT. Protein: CASSQRHGTEAFF.

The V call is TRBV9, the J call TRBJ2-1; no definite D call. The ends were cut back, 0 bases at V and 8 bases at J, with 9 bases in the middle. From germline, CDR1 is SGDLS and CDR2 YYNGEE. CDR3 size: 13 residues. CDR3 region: CASSVGGRDEQFF. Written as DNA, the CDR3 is TGTGCCAGCAGCGTAGGAGGAAGGGATGAGCAGTTCTTC.

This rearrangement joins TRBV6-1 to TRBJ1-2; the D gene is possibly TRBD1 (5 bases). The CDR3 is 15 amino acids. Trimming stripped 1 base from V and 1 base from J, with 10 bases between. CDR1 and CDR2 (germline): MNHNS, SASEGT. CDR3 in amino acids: CASSEGWGSNYGYTF. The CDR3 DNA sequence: TGTGCCAGCAGTGAAGGGTGGGGGAGTAACTATGGCTACACCTTC.

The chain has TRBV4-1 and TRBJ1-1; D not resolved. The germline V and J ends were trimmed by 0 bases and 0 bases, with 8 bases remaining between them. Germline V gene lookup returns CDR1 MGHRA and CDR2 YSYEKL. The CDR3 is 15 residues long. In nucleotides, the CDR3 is TGCGCCAGCAGCCAAGAATGGCAGCTGAACACTGAAGCTTTCTTT. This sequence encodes CASSQEWQLNTEAFF.

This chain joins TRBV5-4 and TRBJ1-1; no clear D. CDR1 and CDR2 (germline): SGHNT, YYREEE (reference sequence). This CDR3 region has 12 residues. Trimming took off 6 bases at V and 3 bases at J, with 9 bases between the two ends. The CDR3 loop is CASKRFDTEAFF. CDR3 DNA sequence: TGTGCCAGCAAGCGGTTTGACACTGAAGCTTTCTTT. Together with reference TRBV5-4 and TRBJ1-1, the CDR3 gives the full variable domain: ETGVTQSPTHLIKTRGQQVTLRCSSQSGHNTVSWYQQALGQGPQFIFQYYREEENGRGNFPPRFSGLQFPNYSSELNVNALELDDSALYLCASKRFDTEAFFGQGTRLTVV.

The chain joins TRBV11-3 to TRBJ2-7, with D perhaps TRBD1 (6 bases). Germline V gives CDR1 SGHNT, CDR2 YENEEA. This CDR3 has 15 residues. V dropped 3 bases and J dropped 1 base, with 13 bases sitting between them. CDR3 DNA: TGTGCCAGCAGCTTCGGAGACAGGATGTCCTACGAGCAGTACTTC. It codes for CASSFGDRMSYEQYF.

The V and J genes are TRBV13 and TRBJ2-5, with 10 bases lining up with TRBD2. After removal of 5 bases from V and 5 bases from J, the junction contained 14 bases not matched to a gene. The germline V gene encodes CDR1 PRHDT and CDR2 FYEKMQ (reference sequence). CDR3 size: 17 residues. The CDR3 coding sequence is TGTGCCAGCAGCCAAGGGACTAGCGCCCTGGGTTACGAGACCCAGTACTTC. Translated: CASSQGTSALGYETQYF.

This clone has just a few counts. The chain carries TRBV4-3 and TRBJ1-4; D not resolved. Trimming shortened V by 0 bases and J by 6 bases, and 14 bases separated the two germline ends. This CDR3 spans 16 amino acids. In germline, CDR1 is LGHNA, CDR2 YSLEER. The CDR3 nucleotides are TGCGCCAGCAGCCAAGATAAAGAAGAATTAGATGAAAAACTGTTTTTT. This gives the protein CASSQDKEELDEKLFF.

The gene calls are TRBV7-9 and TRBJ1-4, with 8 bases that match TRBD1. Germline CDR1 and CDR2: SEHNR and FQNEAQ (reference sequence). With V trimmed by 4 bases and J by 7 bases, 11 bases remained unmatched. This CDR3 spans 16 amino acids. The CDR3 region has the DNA TGTGCCAGCAGCTCCGCCCGGCAGGGGGCGGGTGAAAAACTGTTTTTT. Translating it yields CASSSARQGAGEKLFF. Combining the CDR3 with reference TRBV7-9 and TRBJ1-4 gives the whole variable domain DTGVSQNPRHKITKRGQNVTFRCDPISEHNRLYWYRQTLGQGPEFLTYFQNEAQLEKSRLLSDRFSAERPKGSFSTLEIQRTEQGDSAMYLCASSSARQGAGEKLFFGSGTQLSVL.

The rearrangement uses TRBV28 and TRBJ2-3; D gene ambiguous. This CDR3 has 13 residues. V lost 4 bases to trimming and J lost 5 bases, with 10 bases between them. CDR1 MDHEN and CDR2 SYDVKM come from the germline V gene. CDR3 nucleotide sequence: TGTGCCAGCAGTTCTTTATTCCAAGATACGCAGTATTTT. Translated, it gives CASSSLFQDTQYF.

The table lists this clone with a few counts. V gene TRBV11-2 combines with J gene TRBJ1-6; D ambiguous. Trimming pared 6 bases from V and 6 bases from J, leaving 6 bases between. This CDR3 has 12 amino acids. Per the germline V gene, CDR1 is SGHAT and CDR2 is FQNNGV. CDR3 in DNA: TGTGCCAGCAGGTTGGGTAATTCACCCCTCCACTTT. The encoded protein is CASRLGNSPLHF.

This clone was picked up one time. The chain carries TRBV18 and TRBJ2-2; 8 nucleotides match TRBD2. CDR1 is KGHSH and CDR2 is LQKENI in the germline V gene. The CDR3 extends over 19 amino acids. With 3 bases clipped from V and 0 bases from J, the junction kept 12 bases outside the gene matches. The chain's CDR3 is CASSPVIPGLGTNTGELFF. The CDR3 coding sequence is TGTGCCAGCTCACCTGTAATCCCGGGACTAGGGACGAACACCGGGGAGCTGTTTTTT.

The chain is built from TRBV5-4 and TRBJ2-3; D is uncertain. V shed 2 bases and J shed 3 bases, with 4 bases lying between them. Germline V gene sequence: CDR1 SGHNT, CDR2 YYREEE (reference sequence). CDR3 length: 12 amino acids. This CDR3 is CASSFGTDTQYF. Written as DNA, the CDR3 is TGTGCCAGCAGCTTCGGGACAGATACGCAGTATTTT.

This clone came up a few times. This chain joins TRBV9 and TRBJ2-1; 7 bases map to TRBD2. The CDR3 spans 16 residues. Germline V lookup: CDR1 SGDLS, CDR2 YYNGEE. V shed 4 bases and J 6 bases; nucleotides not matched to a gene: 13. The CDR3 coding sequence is TGTGCCAGCAGCCCCATCGGCAGACTAGCCCCCAATGAGCAGTTCTTC. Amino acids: CASSPIGRLAPNEQFF. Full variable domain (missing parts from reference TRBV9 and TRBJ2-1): DSGVTQTPKHLITATGQRVTLRCSPRSGDLSVYWYQQSLDQGLQFLIQYYNGEERAKGNILERFSAQQFPDLHSELNLSSLELGDSALYFCASSPIGRLAPNEQFFGPGTRLTVL.

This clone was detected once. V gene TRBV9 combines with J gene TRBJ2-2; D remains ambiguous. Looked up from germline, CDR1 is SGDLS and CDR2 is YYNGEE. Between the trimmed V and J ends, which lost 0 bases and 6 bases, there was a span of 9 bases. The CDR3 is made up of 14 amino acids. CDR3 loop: CASSVGRSSGELFF. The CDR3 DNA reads TGTGCCAGCAGCGTAGGCCGGAGCTCCGGGGAGCTGTTTTTT.

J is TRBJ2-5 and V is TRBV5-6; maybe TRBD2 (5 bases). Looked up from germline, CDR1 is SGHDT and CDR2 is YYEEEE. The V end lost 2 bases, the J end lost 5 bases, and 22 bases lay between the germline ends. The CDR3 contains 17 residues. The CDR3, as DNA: TGTGCCAGCAGCTTACAGAACCAACTCCGGGGTTCCGAGACCCAGTACTTC. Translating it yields CASSLQNQLRGSETQYF. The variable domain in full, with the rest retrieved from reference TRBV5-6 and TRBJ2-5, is DAGVTQSPTHLIKTRGQQVTLRCSPKSGHDTVSWYQQALGQGPQFIFQYYEEEERQRGNFPDRFSGHQFPNYSSELNVNALLLGDSALYLCASSLQNQLRGSETQYFGPGTRLLVL.